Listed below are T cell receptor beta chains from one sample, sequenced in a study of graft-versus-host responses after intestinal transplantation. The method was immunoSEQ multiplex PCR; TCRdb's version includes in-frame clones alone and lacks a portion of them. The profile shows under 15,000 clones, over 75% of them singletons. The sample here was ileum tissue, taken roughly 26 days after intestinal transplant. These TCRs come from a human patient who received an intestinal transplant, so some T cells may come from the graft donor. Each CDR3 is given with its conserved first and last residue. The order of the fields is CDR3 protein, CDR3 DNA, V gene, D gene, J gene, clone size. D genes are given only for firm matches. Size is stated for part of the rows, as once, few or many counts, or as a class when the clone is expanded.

CSAPQAWTQYF,TGCAGTGCGCCCCAGGCGTGGACCCAGTACTTC,TRBV20-1,.,TRBJ2-5,.
CASSQGTVSGGVSEKLFF,TGCGCCAGCAGCCAAGGAACAGTGAGCGGGGGTGTTAGTGAAAAACTGTTTTTT,TRBV4-1,.,TRBJ1-4,.
CASSYTGSSYNEQFF,TGTGCCAGCAGCTACACAGGGAGCTCCTACAATGAGCAGTTCTTC,TRBV5-4,.,TRBJ2-1,.
CASSLGAGHYNEQFF,TGTGCCAGCAGCTTAGGGGCAGGACACTACAATGAGCAGTTCTTC,TRBV7-8,.,TRBJ2-1,.
CASSPTRVDTQYF,TGTGCCAGCAGCCCGACTAGAGTAGATACGCAGTATTTT,TRBV9,.,TRBJ2-3,once
CASSQQGDGYTF,TGTGCCAGCAGCCAACAGGGCGATGGCTACACCTTC,TRBV28,.,TRBJ1-2,.
CASSDQLAGGTDTQYF,TGTGCCAGCAGTGACCAGCTAGCGGGGGGGACAGATACGCAGTATTTT,TRBV6-1,TRBD2,TRBJ2-3,.
CASTPLGLAGPDTQYF,TGTGCCAGCACCCCCCTGGGGCTAGCGGGACCAGATACGCAGTATTTT,TRBV28,TRBD2,TRBJ2-3,few
CASSTGLAEYNEQFF,TGTGCCAGTAGTACCGGACTAGCGGAGTACAATGAGCAGTTCTTC,TRBV19,TRBD2,TRBJ2-1,.
CASSTDRVTNYGYTF,TGTGCCAGCAGCACGGACAGGGTAACTAACTATGGCTACACCTTC,TRBV5-4,TRBD1,TRBJ1-2,.
CASRRPGQNSPLHF,TGTGCCAGCAGAAGGCCGGGACAGAATTCACCCCTCCACTTT,TRBV27,TRBD1,TRBJ1-6,.
CASSLSVGDTFNSPLHF,TGTGCCAGCAGTTTATCTGTGGGGGACACCTTTAATTCACCCCTCCACTTT,TRBV27,.,TRBJ1-6,.
CAATGMNTEAFF,TGTGCCGCGACAGGGATGAACACTGAAGCTTTCTTT,TRBV7-9,TRBD1,TRBJ1-1,.
CASRFRGRHTEAFF,TGTGCCAGCAGATTCCGGGGGAGGCACACTGAAGCTTTCTTT,TRBV6-5,.,TRBJ1-1,.
CASSALTSGGAADTQYF,TGTGCCAGCAGTGCCCTGACTAGCGGGGGGGCAGCAGATACGCAGTATTTT,TRBV2,TRBD2,TRBJ2-3,.
CASSPPGRGSYNEQFF,TGTGCCAGCTCACCCCCTGGGAGGGGGTCCTACAATGAGCAGTTCTTC,TRBV18,.,TRBJ2-1,.
CASSSTGGFRNEQFF,TGCGCCAGCAGTTCTACAGGGGGTTTTCGGAATGAGCAGTTCTTC,TRBV4-1,TRBD1,TRBJ2-1,.
CASSPVEVGKSSTDTQYF,TGTGCCAGCAGCCCAGTGGAGGTTGGAAAATCTAGCACAGATACGCAGTATTTT,TRBV11-2,.,TRBJ2-3,.
CASSLAPRDEQFF,TGTGCCAGCAGCTTAGCACCCCGCGATGAGCAGTTCTTC,TRBV11-3,.,TRBJ2-1,.
CASSESWLAHQETQYF,TGTGCCAGCAGTGAAAGTTGGCTAGCCCATCAAGAGACCCAGTACTTC,TRBV6-1,.,TRBJ2-5,.
CASRPRTGWYQPQHF,TGTGCCAGCAGACCCCGGACAGGGTGGTATCAGCCCCAGCATTTT,TRBV6-4,TRBD1,TRBJ1-5,.
CASSIDLEPEGYGYTF,TGTGCCAGTAGTATAGATCTAGAGCCGGAGGGATATGGCTACACCTTC,TRBV19,.,TRBJ1-2,.
CASSSSVGSPLHF,TGTGCCAGCAGCTCTTCAGTTGGTTCACCCCTCCACTTT,TRBV11-3,.,TRBJ1-6,.
CASSGGGSSYNEQFF,TGTGCCAGCAGCGGCGGGGGGAGCTCCTACAATGAGCAGTTCTTC,TRBV9,TRBD2,TRBJ2-1,.
CASSLQGADEKLFF,TGCGCCAGCAGCTTGCAGGGGGCAGATGAAAAACTGTTTTTT,TRBV5-1,TRBD1,TRBJ1-4,.
CASSLTGTSNTDTQYF,TGTGCCAGCAGTCTTACCGGGACTAGCAACACAGATACGCAGTATTTT,TRBV27,TRBD2,TRBJ2-3,.
CASSLGGQIGQPQHF,TGTGCCAGCAGCTTGGGGGGACAGATCGGTCAGCCCCAGCATTTT,TRBV5-4,TRBD1,TRBJ1-5,.
CASSSVNTEAFF,TGTGCCAGCAGCTCGGTGAACACTGAAGCTTTCTTT,TRBV7-2,.,TRBJ1-1,.
CASSSRTGDEKLFF,TGTGCCAGCAGTTCTCGGACAGGGGACGAAAAACTGTTTTTT,TRBV6-5,TRBD1,TRBJ1-4,few
CAWTSGGLQETQYF,TGTGCCTGGACTAGCGGGGGCCTACAAGAGACCCAGTACTTC,TRBV30,TRBD2,TRBJ2-5,.
CSAQQSSGNTIYF,TGCAGCGCCCAACAGAGCTCTGGAAACACCATATATTTT,TRBV29-1,.,TRBJ1-3,.
CASSEGTALNTEAFF,TGTGCCAGCAGTGAAGGGACAGCCCTGAACACTGAAGCTTTCTTT,TRBV6-1,.,TRBJ1-1,.
CASSAATGGVTEAFF,TGTGCCAGCAGCGCAGCGACAGGGGGCGTCACTGAAGCTTTCTTT,TRBV9,TRBD1,TRBJ1-1,.
CASSLVRALNTEAFF,TGTGCCAGCAGCTTGGTGCGGGCCCTTAACACTGAAGCTTTCTTT,TRBV5-6,.,TRBJ1-1,.
CAWSPTSRFTDTQYF,TGTGCCTGGAGTCCAACCAGCAGGTTCACAGATACGCAGTATTTT,TRBV30,.,TRBJ2-3,.
CATSRDWEGYTF,TGTGCCACCAGCAGAGATTGGGAGGGCTACACCTTC,TRBV15,.,TRBJ1-2,.
CASSLMSSVNTGELFF,TGTGCCAGCAGCTTAATGTCTTCCGTGAACACCGGGGAGCTGTTTTTT,TRBV7-6,.,TRBJ2-2,once
CASSISSNQPQHF,TGTGCCAGTAGTATCTCTAGCAATCAGCCCCAGCATTTT,TRBV19,.,TRBJ1-5,.
CSVDPGQGSYGYTF,TGCAGCGTTGATCCGGGACAGGGTAGCTATGGCTACACCTTC,TRBV29-1,TRBD1,TRBJ1-2,once
CASSVGLSNTDTQYF,TGTGCCAGCAGCGTAGGACTTTCTAACACAGATACGCAGTATTTT,TRBV9,.,TRBJ2-3,medium-sized
CASSSGGAKNIQYF,TGTGCCAGTAGTAGCGGGGGGGCCAAAAACATTCAGTACTTC,TRBV19,TRBD2,TRBJ2-4,.
CASSQQGAGYTF,TGTGCCAGCAGCCAACAGGGGGCCGGCTACACCTTC,TRBV6-5,TRBD1,TRBJ1-2,.
CASSQGLVENQPQHF,TGCGCCAGCAGCCAAGGCCTTGTAGAGAATCAGCCCCAGCATTTT,TRBV4-1,.,TRBJ1-5,.
CASRPGQGNTIYF,TGTGCCAGCAGACCCGGACAGGGAAACACCATATATTTT,TRBV6-5,.,TRBJ1-3,once
CASSGGQGNSPLHF,TGTGCCAGCTCAGGGGGACAGGGGAATTCACCCCTCCACTTT,TRBV18,TRBD1,TRBJ1-6,.
CASPRDETDTEAFF,TGTGCCAGCCCGAGGGATGAGACGGACACTGAAGCTTTCTTT,TRBV6-1,.,TRBJ1-1,.